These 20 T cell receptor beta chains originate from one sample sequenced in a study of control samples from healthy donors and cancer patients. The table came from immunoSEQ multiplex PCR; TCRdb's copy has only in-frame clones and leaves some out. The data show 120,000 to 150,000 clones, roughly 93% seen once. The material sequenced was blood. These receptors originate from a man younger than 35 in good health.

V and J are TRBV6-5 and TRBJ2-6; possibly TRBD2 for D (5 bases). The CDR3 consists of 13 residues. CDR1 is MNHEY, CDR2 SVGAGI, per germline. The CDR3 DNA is TGTGCGACCCGGCGGGCTGGGGCCAACGTCCTGACTTTC. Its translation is CATRRAGANVLTF.

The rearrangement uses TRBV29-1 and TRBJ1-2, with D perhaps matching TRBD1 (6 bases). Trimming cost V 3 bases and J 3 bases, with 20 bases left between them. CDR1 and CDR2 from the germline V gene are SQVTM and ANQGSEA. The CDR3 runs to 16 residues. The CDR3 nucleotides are TGCAGCGTTGAGTACCGTGACAGGCCTCCCGACTATGGCTACACCTTC. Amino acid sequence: CSVEYRDRPPDYGYTF.

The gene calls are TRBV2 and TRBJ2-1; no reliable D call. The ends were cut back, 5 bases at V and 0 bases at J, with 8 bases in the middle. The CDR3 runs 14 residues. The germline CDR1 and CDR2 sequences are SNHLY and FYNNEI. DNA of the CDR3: TGTGCCAGCAGTTCAAGAATCTCCTACAATGAGCAGTTCTTC. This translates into CASSSRISYNEQFF.

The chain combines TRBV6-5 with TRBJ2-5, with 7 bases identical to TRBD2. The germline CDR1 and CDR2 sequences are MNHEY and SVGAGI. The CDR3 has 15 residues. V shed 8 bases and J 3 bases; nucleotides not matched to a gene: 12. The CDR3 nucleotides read TGTGCCAGCTCGAGGGGTATCCGGGGGGAAGAGACCCAGTACTTC. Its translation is CASSRGIRGEETQYF.

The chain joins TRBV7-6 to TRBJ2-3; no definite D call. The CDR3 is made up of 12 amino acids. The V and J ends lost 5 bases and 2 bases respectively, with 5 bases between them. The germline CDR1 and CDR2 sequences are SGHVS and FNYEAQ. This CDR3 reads CASSRDTDTQYF. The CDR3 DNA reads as TGTGCCAGCAGCCGAGACACAGATACGCAGTATTTT.

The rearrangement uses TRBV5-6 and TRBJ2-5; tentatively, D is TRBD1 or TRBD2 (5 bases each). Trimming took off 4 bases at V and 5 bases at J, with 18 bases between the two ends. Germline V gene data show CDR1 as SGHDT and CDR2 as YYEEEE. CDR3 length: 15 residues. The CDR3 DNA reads TGTGCCAGCAGCCCCCAGTACAGCTGGGGGGAGACCCAGTACTTC. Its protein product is CASSPQYSWGETQYF.

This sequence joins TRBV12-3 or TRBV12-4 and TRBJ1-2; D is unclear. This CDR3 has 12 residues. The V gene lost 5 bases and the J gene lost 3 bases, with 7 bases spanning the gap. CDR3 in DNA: TGTGCCAGCAGTCTAGGATACTATGGCTACACCTTC. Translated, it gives CASSLGYYGYTF.

The CDR3 region is CAWAVGEGTEAFF. In DNA, the CDR3 is TGTGCCTGGGCCGTAGGGGAAGGCACTGAAGCTTTCTTT. This rearrangement joins TRBV30 to TRBJ1-1, with D perhaps matching TRBD1 (5 bases). Germline V CDR1 and CDR2: GTSNPN, SVGIG (reference sequence). The CDR3 length is 13 residues. V was shortened by 5 bases and J by 4 bases, with 14 bases between the two germline ends.

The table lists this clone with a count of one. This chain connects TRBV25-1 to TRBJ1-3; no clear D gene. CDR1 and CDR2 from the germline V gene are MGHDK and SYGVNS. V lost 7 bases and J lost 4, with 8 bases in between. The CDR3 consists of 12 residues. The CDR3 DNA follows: TGTGCCAGCACCCAAAGAGGAAACACCATATATTTT. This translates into CASTQRGNTIYF.

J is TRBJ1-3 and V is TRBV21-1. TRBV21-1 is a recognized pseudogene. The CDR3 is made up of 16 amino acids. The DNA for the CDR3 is TGTGCCAGCAGCAATAATGGAGGGACCTCTGGAAACACCATATATTTT. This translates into CASSNNGGTSGNTIYF.

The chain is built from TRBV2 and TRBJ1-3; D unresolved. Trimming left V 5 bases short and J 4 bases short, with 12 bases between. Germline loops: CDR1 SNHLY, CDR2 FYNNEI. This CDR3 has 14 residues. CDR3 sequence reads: CASSTTSGGNTIYF. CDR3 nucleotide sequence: TGTGCCAGCAGTACCACCTCCGGAGGAAACACCATATATTTT.

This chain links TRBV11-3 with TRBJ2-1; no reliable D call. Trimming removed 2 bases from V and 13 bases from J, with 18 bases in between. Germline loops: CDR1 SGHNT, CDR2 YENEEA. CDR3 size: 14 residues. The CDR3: CASSLSPASGSQFF. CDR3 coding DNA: TGTGCCAGCAGCTTATCCCCGGCGTCGGGTTCTCAGTTCTTC. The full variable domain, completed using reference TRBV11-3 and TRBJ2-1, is EAGVVQSPRYKIIEKKQPVAFWCNPISGHNTLYWYLQNLGQGPELLIRYENEEAVDDSQLPKDRFSAERLKGVDSTLKIQPAELGDSAVYLCASSLSPASGSQFFGPGTRLTVL.

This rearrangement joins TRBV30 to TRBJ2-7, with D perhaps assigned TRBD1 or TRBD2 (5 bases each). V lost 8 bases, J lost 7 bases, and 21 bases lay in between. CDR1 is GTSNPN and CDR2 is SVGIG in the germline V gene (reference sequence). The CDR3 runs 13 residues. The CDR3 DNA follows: TGTGCCGGGGGTGCGCAAACGGGGCTGGAGCAGTACTTC. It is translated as CAGGAQTGLEQYF.

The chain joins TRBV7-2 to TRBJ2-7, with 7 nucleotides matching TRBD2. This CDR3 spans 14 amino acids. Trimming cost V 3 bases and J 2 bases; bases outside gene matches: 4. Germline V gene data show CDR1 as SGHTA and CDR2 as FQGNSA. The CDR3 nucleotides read TGTGCCAGCAGCTTCGGGGGGATTGCCTACGAGCAGTACTTC. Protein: CASSFGGIAYEQYF.

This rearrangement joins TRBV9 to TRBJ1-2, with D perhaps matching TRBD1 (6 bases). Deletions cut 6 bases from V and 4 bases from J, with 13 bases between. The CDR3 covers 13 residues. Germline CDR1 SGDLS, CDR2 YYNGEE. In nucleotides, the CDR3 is TGTGCCAGCACGGGGGGCCGCGCCTATGGCTACACCTTC. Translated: CASTGGRAYGYTF.

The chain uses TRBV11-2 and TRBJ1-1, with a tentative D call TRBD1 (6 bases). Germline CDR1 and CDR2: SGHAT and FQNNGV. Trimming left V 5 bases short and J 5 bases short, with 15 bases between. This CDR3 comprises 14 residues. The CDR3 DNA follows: TGTGCCAGCAGCCACCCCGGGGGGCGTACTGAAGCTTTCTTT. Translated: CASSHPGGRTEAFF.

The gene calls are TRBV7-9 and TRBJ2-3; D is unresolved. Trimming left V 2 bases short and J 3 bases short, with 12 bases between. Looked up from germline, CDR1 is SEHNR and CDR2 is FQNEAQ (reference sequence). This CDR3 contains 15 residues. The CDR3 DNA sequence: TGTGCCAGCAGCTTAAGTGGGATTGGGACAGATACGCAGTATTTT. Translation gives CASSLSGIGTDTQYF.

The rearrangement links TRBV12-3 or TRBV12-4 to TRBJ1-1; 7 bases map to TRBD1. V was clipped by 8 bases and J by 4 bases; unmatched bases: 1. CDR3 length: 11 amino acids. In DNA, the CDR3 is TGTGCCAGCCGACAGGGCACTGAAGCTTTCTTT. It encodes CASRQGTEAFF.

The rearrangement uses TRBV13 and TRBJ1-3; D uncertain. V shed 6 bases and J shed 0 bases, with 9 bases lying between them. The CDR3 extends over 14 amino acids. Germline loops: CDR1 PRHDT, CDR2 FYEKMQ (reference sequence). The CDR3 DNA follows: TGTGCCAGCAGACCCGGGAACTCTGGAAACACCATATATTTT. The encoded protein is CASRPGNSGNTIYF.

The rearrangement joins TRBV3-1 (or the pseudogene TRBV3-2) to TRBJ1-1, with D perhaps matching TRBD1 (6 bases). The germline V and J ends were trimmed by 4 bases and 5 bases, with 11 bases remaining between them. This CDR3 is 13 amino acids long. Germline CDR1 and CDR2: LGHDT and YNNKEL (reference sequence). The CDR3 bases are TGTGCCAGCAGCCCAGGGACACGTACTGAAGCTTTCTTT. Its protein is CASSPGTRTEAFF.